This T cell receptor beta chain was recorded in a study of blood T cell repertoires in COVID-19 (TCRdb year 2020). Looking at the study overall: The collaborator samples originated in the United States, Italy and Spain and spanned the acute and convalescent phases of COVID-19. The material from the prospective study consisted of cDNA or gDNA derived from T cells, B-cell-depleted T cells, or PBMCs. Deeply sampled blood TCRbeta repertoires from subjects exposed to, actively infected with, or recovered from COVID-19 were included in the dataset. A freely available public database, intended as a resource for researchers studying the immune response to SARS-CoV-2, is where the repertoires were released. The samples were drawn from the first 160 participants of the ongoing ImmuneRACE study and from 1,254 subjects provided by 6 global collaborators. The sample metadata nearly always contained a de-identified subject ID, COVID-19 status, age in years and sex. Where HLA class I and class II types were available, the types were taken from metadata supplied by the sample provider, not from assay-based typing.

The CDR3 goes from the cysteine to the phenylalanine over 15 residues. Only the CDR3 DNA stays, 45 bases, in frame from base 1. Looking up the germline V gene yields CDR1 MGHRA and CDR2 YSYEKL. Deletion took 3 bases off V and 1 base off J, with a span of 12 bases between the germline ends. TCRbeta CDR3 regions were amplified from genomic DNA by means of the immunoSEQ Assay, a bias-controlled multiplex PCR. The original methods were these. The number of nucleated cells in each sample was estimated from the amplification of reference gene primers within the assay. To quantify the absolute abundance of each unique TCRbeta CDR3 rearrangement, sequence reads were collapsed and filtered. For each sample, productive Simpson clonality was calculated as the square root of Simpson's diversity index across productive rearrangements. As stored in TCRdb, this immuneACCESS dataset retains in-frame rearrangements with V and J assigned. A fraction of the clones does not appear; measured against another copy, unresolved V genes explain less than half of the discrepancy, and the remainder lacks a known reason. V and J calls plus clone size are reproduced from that table; the DNA served to infer D and trimming. The sample yields about 78,000 clones; around four fifths were counted once. 8.5% to 10% of the sample belongs to the ten largest clones.

Here is what the overall study found, with its caveats: The quantity of clinical and demographic metadata differed by source and by participant and was supplied without curation.

Notes on this clone: Its antigen is unknown. No much larger clone is present one base from it, and per-base qualities are unavailable.

Collaborating institutions collected whole blood in K2EDTA tubes following their own protocols. Collaborator samples were shipped for TCRbeta analysis as frozen whole blood, isolated PBMCs, or DNA extracted from either sample type. The rearrangement joined TRBV4-1 to TRBJ1-2, with the D gene not confidently named. The source of this sequence is a human donor in a cohort sampled during active COVID-19. Sequencing was performed on peripheral blood. The encoded CDR3 is CASSQGTGVNYGYTF. The DNA sequence reads TGCGCCAGCAGCCAGGGTACCGGGGTTAACTATGGCTACACCTTC.